This T cell receptor (beta chain) was observed in a study of blood T cell repertoires in COVID-19. Sequencing used immunoSEQ multiplex PCR; TCRdb keeps in-frame clones, though not all of them. The profile shows almost 200,000 clones, more than 70% of them singletons. Sequences were obtained from PBMCs or T cells enriched from blood (not recorded which). This receptor was taken from a woman in her late teens or twenties who had recovered from COVID-19.

The CDR3 region is CASSVDRNYGYTF. In nucleotides, the CDR3 is TGTGCCAGCAGCGTCGACAGGAACTATGGCTACACCTTC. V is TRBV27 and J is TRBJ1-2; possibly TRBD1 for D (6 bases). CDR3 length equals 13 residues. V was pared by 6 bases and J by 2 bases, with 10 bases between. From germline, CDR1 is MNHEY and CDR2 SMNVEV (reference sequence).